Listed here are 28 T cell receptor beta chains from one sample, sequenced in a study of identical twins' blood T cells. Via MiXCR, TCRdb re-called the 5' RACE reads, giving one row per CDR3 protein. The profile shows roughly 340,000 distinct CDR3 sequences, 28% of them singletons. Input material: PBMCs. The receptor set was obtained from a woman aged 18 to 55 in good health.

This chain connects TRBV19 to TRBJ1-5, with D possibly being TRBD1 (5 bases). The CDR3 spans 14 residues. The V end lost 4 bases, the J end lost 3 bases, and 10 bases lay between the germline ends. The germline V gene encodes CDR1 LNHDA and CDR2 SQIVND (reference sequence). The CDR3 here is CASSTDRYNQPQHF. In DNA, the CDR3 is TGTGCCAGTAGTACAGACAGATACAATCAGCCCCAGCATTTT.

This chain uses TRBV6-2 or TRBV6-3 with TRBJ2-2, with TRBD2 matching over 9 bases. V lost 6 bases to trimming and J lost 7 bases; unmatched junction nucleotides: 12. Germline V gene data show CDR1 as MNHEY and CDR2 as SVGEGT. The CDR3 is 16 residues long. The CDR3 sequence is CASSPVRGRANGELFF. The DNA for the CDR3 is TGTGCCAGCAGCCCCGTTCGCGGGAGGGCCAACGGGGAGCTGTTTTTT.

This clonotype was seen ten or more times. J is TRBJ1-2 and V is TRBV11-2, with a tentative D call TRBD1 (5 bases). Trimming took off 6 bases at V and 4 bases at J, with 12 bases between the two ends. CDR1 and CDR2 from the germline V gene are SGHAT and FQNNGV. This CDR3 has 13 residues. CDR3 DNA sequence: TGTGCCAGCAGGCAGGGAGGACTCTATGGCTACACCTTC. This translates into CASRQGGLYGYTF. The whole variable domain, remainder taken from reference TRBV11-2 and TRBJ1-2, is EAGVAQSPRYKIIEKRQSVAFWCNPISGHATLYWYQQILGQGPKLLIQFQNNGVVDDSQLPKDRFSAERLKGVDSTLKIQPAKLEDSAVYLCASRQGGLYGYTFGSGTRLTVV.

This clonotype was observed a few times. The chain employs TRBV7-9 and TRBJ2-2; the D gene is possibly TRBD2 (5 bases). This CDR3 has 15 amino acids. The germline gives CDR1 SEHNR, CDR2 FQNEAQ (reference sequence). V lost 2 bases, J lost 7 bases, and 14 bases lay in between. The CDR3 bases are TGTGCCAGCAGCTTACCGGGATTCCTAAACGGGGAGCTGTTTTTT. This sequence encodes CASSLPGFLNGELFF.

The CDR3 region has the DNA TGCAGTGCTAGAGACAGAAATAGCAATCAGCCCCAGCATTTT. Its translation: CSARDRNSNQPQHF. This chain connects TRBV20-1 to TRBJ1-5; D call uncertain. This CDR3 is 14 amino acids long. From germline, CDR1 is DFQATT and CDR2 SNEGSKA (reference sequence). The V gene lost 0 bases and the J gene lost 0 bases, with 6 bases spanning the gap.

This chain uses TRBV11-2 with TRBJ2-3; D might be TRBD2 (5 bases). From germline, CDR1 is SGHAT and CDR2 FQNNGV. This CDR3 contains 14 residues. Trimming pared 2 bases from V and 4 bases from J, leaving 10 bases between. The CDR3 DNA sequence: TGTGCCAGCAGCTTAATGGGAGTACCAGATACGCAGTATTTT. Its protein product is CASSLMGVPDTQYF.

This chain joins TRBV2 and TRBJ1-6; D unresolved. Germline loops: CDR1 SNHLY, CDR2 FYNNEI. The V gene lost 5 bases and the J gene lost 9 bases, with 17 bases spanning the gap. CDR3 length: 15 residues. The CDR3 loop is CASSTKRGPSSPLHF. CDR3 bases: TGTGCCAGCAGTACCAAGCGTGGGCCTAGTTCACCCCTCCACTTT.

This clonotype has more than one count but fewer than ten. V usage is TRBV10-3 and J usage is TRBJ2-7; D ambiguous. CDR3 length: 12 amino acids. The germline gives CDR1 ENHRY, CDR2 SYGVKD. With 10 bases removed from V and 1 base from J, the gap between germline ends came to 11 bases. Here the CDR3 DNA reads TGTGCCACCCGGGCGGTTTCCTACGAGCAGTACTTC. Protein: CATRAVSYEQYF.

This clonotype was observed a few times. The chain uses TRBV20-1 and TRBJ1-5; tentative D call: TRBD1 (5 bases). Germline lookup yields CDR1 DFQATT and CDR2 SNEGSKA (reference sequence). This CDR3 comprises 13 residues. The V and J ends lost 0 bases and 5 bases respectively, with 8 bases between them. The CDR3 reads CSARDDSDQPQHF. CDR3 DNA: TGCAGTGCTAGAGATGACAGTGATCAGCCCCAGCATTTT.

The chain has TRBV11-2 and TRBJ1-4; 9 nucleotides line up with TRBD1. Germline V CDR1 and CDR2: SGHAT, FQNNGV. Trimming cost V 2 bases and J 6 bases; bases outside gene matches: 4. This CDR3 comprises 15 residues. The CDR3 loop reads CASSLNGQGYEKLFF. DNA for the CDR3: TGTGCCAGCAGCTTAAATGGACAGGGGTATGAAAAACTGTTTTTT.

This chain connects TRBV6-2 or TRBV6-3 to TRBJ2-7; 14 positions match TRBD2. This CDR3 is 17 amino acids long. The germline V gene has CDR1 MNHEY and CDR2 SVGEGT. V shed 4 bases, J shed 4 bases, and the junction held 9 bases outside the gene matches. CDR3 sequence: CASSFWTSGGKIYEQYF. CDR3 coding DNA: TGTGCCAGCAGTTTCTGGACTAGCGGGGGGAAGATTTACGAGCAGTACTTC.

This clonotype was recorded a few times. The chain carries TRBV6-5 and TRBJ2-1, with D possibly TRBD2 on 6 matching bases. The CDR3 loop spans 13 amino acids. V was clipped by 5 bases and J by 7 bases, with 12 bases between them. CDR1 is MNHEY, CDR2 SVGAGI, per germline. The DNA for the CDR3 is TGTGCCAGCAGTCCGGGAGCCCGAAATGAGCAGTTCTTC. Protein product: CASSPGARNEQFF.

The CDR3 spells CASSLSVGEQYF. Written as DNA, the CDR3 is TGTGCCAGCAGCTTATCAGTGGGCGAGCAGTACTTC. This chain uses TRBV7-9 with TRBJ2-7, with D uncertain. V lost 2 bases, J lost 6 bases, and 8 bases lay in between. Germline V gene sequence: CDR1 SEHNR, CDR2 FQNEAQ (reference sequence). CDR3 length: 12 amino acids.

The CDR3: CASSLSGQGRAGGYTF. The DNA for the CDR3 is TGTGCCAGCAGCTTATCCGGACAGGGACGGGCGGGCGGCTACACCTTC. This sequence joins TRBV7-9 and TRBJ1-2, with 8 positions matching TRBD1. From germline, CDR1 is SEHNR and CDR2 FQNEAQ (reference sequence). V was pared by 2 bases and J by 8 bases, with 13 bases of the junction left unmatched. The CDR3 is made up of 16 amino acids.

This chain joins TRBV5-1 and TRBJ2-3; no reliable D call. CDR3 length: 17 amino acids. Looked up from germline, CDR1 is SGHRS and CDR2 is YFSETQ. V dropped 5 bases and J dropped 1 base, with 20 bases sitting between them. In DNA, the CDR3 is TGCGCCAGCAGTACCTGGACGGCGTACACAGGCACAGATACGCAGTATTTT. Translation gives CASSTWTAYTGTDTQYF.

This clonotype was seen only a few times. The V gene is TRBV20-1, the J gene TRBJ2-3, with TRBD2 matching over 10 bases. Germline loops: CDR1 DFQATT, CDR2 SNEGSKA (reference sequence). This CDR3 is 15 amino acids long. Trimming cost V 6 bases and J 3 bases; bases outside gene matches: 9. The CDR3 sequence is CSATTSGAGTDTQYF. The CDR3 DNA reads as TGCAGTGCGACAACTAGCGGGGCAGGGACAGATACGCAGTATTTT.

CDR3 nucleotides: TGTGCCAGCAGCTTAAATGAGGGCACTGAAGCTTTCTTT. Translated, it gives CASSLNEGTEAFF. V usage is TRBV11-2 and J usage is TRBJ1-1, with no clear D. This CDR3 comprises 13 residues. V dropped 2 bases and J dropped 4 bases, with 8 bases sitting between them. Germline V lookup: CDR1 SGHAT, CDR2 FQNNGV.

Many counts were recorded for this clonotype. The chain combines TRBV27 with TRBJ2-7, with a possible D match to TRBD1 (6 bases). This CDR3 is 12 amino acids long. V was trimmed by 6 bases and J by 5 bases, leaving 11 bases between them. Per germline, CDR1 MNHEY and CDR2 SMNVEV (reference sequence). CDR3 protein: CASRAHRDEQYF. CDR3 bases: TGTGCCAGCAGGGCTCACAGGGACGAGCAGTACTTC.

DNA for the CDR3: TGTGCCAGCAGCTTGCAAGGTGGAGCCTTGAACACTGAAGCTTTCTTT. This encodes CASSLQGGALNTEAFF. This sequence joins TRBV5-5 and TRBJ1-1; no definite D call. V dropped 1 base and J dropped 0 bases, with 13 bases sitting between them. The CDR3 contains 16 residues. The germline V gene encodes CDR1 SGHKS and CDR2 YYEKEE (reference sequence).

The chain carries TRBV5-1 and TRBJ1-2; D is possibly TRBD1 (5 bases). Germline CDR1 and CDR2: SGHRS and YFSETQ. V was clipped by 4 bases and J by 6 bases, with 13 bases between them. This CDR3 is 13 amino acids long. CDR3 nucleotide sequence: TGCGCCAGCAGCCCGTCAGGGAATAATGGCTACACCTTC. Amino acid sequence: CASSPSGNNGYTF.

J is TRBJ2-5 and V is TRBV11-2, with D unresolved. This CDR3 comprises 15 residues. Germline V gives CDR1 SGHAT, CDR2 FQNNGV. The ends were cut back, 1 base at V and 1 base at J, with 10 bases in the middle. In DNA, the CDR3 is TGTGCCAGCAGCTTAGTGACCGCCCTCCAAGAGACCCAGTACTTC. As protein: CASSLVTALQETQYF.

There are many counts of this clonotype. The genes are TRBV28 and TRBJ2-7; 7 bases are a match to TRBD2. CDR1 is MDHEN and CDR2 is SYDVKM in the germline V gene. J was trimmed by 6 bases and V by 7 bases; bases with no gene match: 9. The CDR3 is 13 residues long. CDR3 sequence reads: CASTHNGRSEQYF. The DNA for the CDR3 is TGTGCCAGCACCCACAACGGGAGGTCCGAGCAGTACTTC.

The table lists this clonotype with many counts. The chain has TRBV11-2 and TRBJ1-1; D unclear. The germline gives CDR1 SGHAT, CDR2 FQNNGV. CDR3 length: 10 amino acids. V lost 5 bases, J lost 9 bases, and 7 bases lay in between. CDR3 coding DNA: TGTGCCAGCAGCGGGGTCCAAGCTTTCTTT. Its translation is CASSGVQAFF.

The CDR3 protein is CASSQVLTSSANEQFF. The CDR3 coding sequence is TGCGCCAGCAGCCAAGTCTTGACTAGTTCGGCCAATGAGCAGTTCTTC. This chain connects TRBV4-3 to TRBJ2-1; tentatively, D is TRBD2 (6 bases). The V and J ends lost 1 base and 6 bases respectively, with 16 bases between them. Per germline, CDR1 LGHNA and CDR2 YSLEER. The CDR3 is made up of 16 amino acids.

The chain couples TRBV4-1 to TRBJ2-7; D is ambiguous. This CDR3 comprises 13 residues. The germline V gene has CDR1 MGHRA and CDR2 YSYEKL. The ends were cut back, 0 bases at V and 2 bases at J, with 5 bases in the middle. The CDR3 bases are TGCGCCAGCAGCCAAGATCTCCCCTACGAGCAGTACTTC. It yields the protein CASSQDLPYEQYF.

V usage is TRBV5-4 and J usage is TRBJ1-1, with 7 nucleotides matching TRBD1. This CDR3 contains 13 residues. Germline V CDR1 and CDR2: SGHNT, YYREEE (reference sequence). Trimming removed 1 base from V and 11 bases from J; junction bases left unmatched: 8. CDR3: CASSLPGTDGAFF. The CDR3, as DNA: TGTGCCAGCAGCTTGCCCGGGACAGATGGGGCTTTCTTT.

This clonotype has at least ten counts. The chain links TRBV10-3 to TRBJ1-2, with 10 bases that match TRBD1. V lost 10 bases to trimming and J lost 8 bases; unmatched junction nucleotides: 10. CDR3 length: 13 residues. Germline V gene data show CDR1 as ENHRY and CDR2 as SYGVKD. The CDR3 nucleotides read TGTGCCAGCGACAGGGGGCAGGAAGAAGGCTACACCTTC. It is translated as CASDRGQEEGYTF.

The rearrangement links TRBV4-3 to TRBJ1-4; 9 bases match TRBD1. This CDR3 contains 17 residues. Germline CDR1 and CDR2: LGHNA and YSLEER. With V trimmed by 1 base and J by 2 bases, 5 bases remained unmatched. The CDR3 DNA is TGCGCCAGCAGCCAAGCCGGACAGGGGCTCACTAATGAAAAACTGTTTTTT. It encodes CASSQAGQGLTNEKLFF.